This T cell receptor (beta chain) emerged from a study of blood T cell repertoires in COVID-19. Germline loops: CDR1 MNHEY, CDR2 SMNVEV (reference sequence). V trimming: 2 bases; J trimming: 4 bases; junction bases outside the gene matches: 4. This CDR3 comprises 16 residues. TCRdb keeps only in-frame clones here, not all; method: immunoSEQ multiplex PCR. The sample has fewer than 95,000 clones, just over 85% seen once; the top ten hold less than 35%. The gene calls are TRBV27 and TRBJ2-1, with 11 bases that match TRBD2. The clonotype comes from a middle-aged man with active or convalescent COVID-19. Sequenced sample: peripheral blood. CDR3 in amino acids: CASSLAGTSGYNEQFF. DNA of the CDR3: TGTGCCAGCAGTTTAGCCGGGACTAGCGGTTACAATGAGCAGTTCTTC.